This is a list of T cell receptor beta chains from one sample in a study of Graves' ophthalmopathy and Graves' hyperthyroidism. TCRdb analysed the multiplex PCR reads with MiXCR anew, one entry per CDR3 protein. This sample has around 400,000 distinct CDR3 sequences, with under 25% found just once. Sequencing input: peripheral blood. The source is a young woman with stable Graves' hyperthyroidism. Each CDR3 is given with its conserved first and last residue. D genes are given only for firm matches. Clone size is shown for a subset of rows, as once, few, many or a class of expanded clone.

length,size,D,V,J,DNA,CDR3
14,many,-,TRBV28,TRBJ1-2,TGTGCCAGCAGGACAGGTCCAGCTAACTATGGCTACACCTTC,CASRTGPANYGYTF
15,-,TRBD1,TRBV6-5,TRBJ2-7,TGTGCCAGCAGTTACAAGTTGGACAGGTTGTACGAGCAGTGCTTC,CASSYKLDRLYEQCF
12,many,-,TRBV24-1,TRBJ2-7,TGTGCCACCAGTGATTGGGAAAGACGGCAGTACTTC,CATSDWERRQYF
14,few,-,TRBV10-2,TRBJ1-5,TGCGCCAGCAGTGAACCCGGGGGGGGTCAGCCCCAGCATTTT,CASSEPGGGQPQHF
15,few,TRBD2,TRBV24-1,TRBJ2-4,TGTGCCACCAGCGAAAACGGGGGGGGTAAAAACATTCAGTACTTC,CATSENGGGKNIQYF
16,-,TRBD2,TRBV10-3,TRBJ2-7,TGTGCCATCAGTGCCCCCGGGACTAGCGGCTCCTACGAGCAGTACTTC,CAISAPGTSGSYEQYF
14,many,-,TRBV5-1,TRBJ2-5,TGCGCCAGCAGACCCAAGGACCTACAAGAGACCCAGTACTTC,CASRPKDLQETQYF
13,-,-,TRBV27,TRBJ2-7,TGTGCCAGCAGTTTATCGACACCCGACGAGCAGTACTTC,CASSLSTPDEQYF
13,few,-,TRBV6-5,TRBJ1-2,TGTGCCAGCAGTTACGAGGGGCTTGGAGGCTACACCTTC,CASSYEGLGGYTF
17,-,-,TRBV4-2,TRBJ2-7,TGTGCCAGCAGCCCGGGACGATCAGGGGACCCTTTCTACGAGCAGTACTTC,CASSPGRSGDPFYEQYF
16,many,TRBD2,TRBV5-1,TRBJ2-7,TGCGCCAGCAGCTTGGAGTGGGGGGGACCGTACTACGAGCAGTACTTC,CASSLEWGGPYYEQYF
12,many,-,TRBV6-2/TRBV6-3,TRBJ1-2,TGTGCCAGCAGTTCCGGAAGCTATGGCTACACCTTC,CASSSGSYGYTF
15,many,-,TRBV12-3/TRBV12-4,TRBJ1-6,TGTGCCAGCAGAGGCGCCACAGGGAGGAATTCACCCCTCCACTTT,CASRGATGRNSPLHF
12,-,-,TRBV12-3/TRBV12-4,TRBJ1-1,TGTGCCAGCACCAGGGGCTCATCCGAAGCTTTCTTT,CASTRGSSEAFF
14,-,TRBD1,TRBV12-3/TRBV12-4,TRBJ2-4,TGTGCCAGCAGTTCGTCAGGGGGCGCGAACATTCAGTACTTC,CASSSSGGANIQYF
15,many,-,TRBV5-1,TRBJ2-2,TGCGCCAGCAGCCTAACAGGGATGAGCACCGGGGAGCTGTTTTTT,CASSLTGMSTGELFF
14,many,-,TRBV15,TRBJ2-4,TGTGCCACCAGCAGTGTGTTCGGCCAAAACATTCAGTACTTC,CATSSVFGQNIQYF
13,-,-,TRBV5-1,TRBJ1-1,TGCGCCAGCCGCTTAGGGGCTGAAACTGAAGCTTTCTTT,CASRLGAETEAFF
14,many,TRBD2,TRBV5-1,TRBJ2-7,TGCGCCAGCACCTTAGCGGGAGGGCCGGGCGAGCAGTACTTC,CASTLAGGPGEQYF
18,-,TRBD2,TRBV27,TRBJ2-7,TGTGCCAGCAGTCCCACGAAAGGGACTAGCGGGAGGACTGACGAGCAGTACTTC,CASSPTKGTSGRTDEQYF
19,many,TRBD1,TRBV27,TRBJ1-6,TGTGCCAGCAGTTTAGAGGGACAGGGCCTAAGAACCTATAATTCACCCCTCCACTTT,CASSLEGQGLRTYNSPLHF
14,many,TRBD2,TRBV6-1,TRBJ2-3,TGTGCTAGCAGTGCGGGAGGTTGGACAGATACGCAGTATTTT,CASSAGGWTDTQYF
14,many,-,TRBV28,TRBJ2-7,TGTGCCAGCCGAAGGGACGGCGGCCGGGAGGAGCAGTACTTC,CASRRDGGREEQYF
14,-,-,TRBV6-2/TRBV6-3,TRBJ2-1,TGTGCCAGCGGGACTGGGGACCCTTCCAATGAGCAGTTCTTC,CASGTGDPSNEQFF
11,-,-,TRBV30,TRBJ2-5,TGTGCCTGGAGTTCTCAAGAGACCCAGTACTTC,CAWSSQETQYF
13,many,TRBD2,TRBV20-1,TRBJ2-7,TGCAGTGCTACCGCGGGGGTTCCCTACGAGCAGTACTTC,CSATAGVPYEQYF
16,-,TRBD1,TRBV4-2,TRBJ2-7,TGTGCCAGCAGCCACCTCCCGGGACAGGGTCCGTACGAGCAGTACTTC,CASSHLPGQGPYEQYF
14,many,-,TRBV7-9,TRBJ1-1,TGTGCCAGCAGCCCGTATCTCAGGAGCACTGAAGCTTTCTTT,CASSPYLRSTEAFF
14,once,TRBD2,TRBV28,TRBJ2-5,TGTGCCATCAGGACTAGCGGGGCCGAACCAGCCCAGTACTTC,CAIRTSGAEPAQYF
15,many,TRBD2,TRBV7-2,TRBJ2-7,TGTGCCAGCAGCTTACAACTAGCGGGAGGGCCGGAGCAGTACTTC,CASSLQLAGGPEQYF
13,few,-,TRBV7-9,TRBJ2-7,TGTGCCAGCAGAAGGGACTGGGGGGACGAGCAGTACTTC,CASRRDWGDEQYF
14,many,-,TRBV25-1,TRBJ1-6,TGTGCCAGCAGTGGCAGGGGCCATAATTCACCCCTCCACTTT,CASSGRGHNSPLHF
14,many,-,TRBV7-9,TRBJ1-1,TGTGCCAGCAGAGCCGAGGGGGGAATTGGCGAAGCTTTCTTT,CASRAEGGIGEAFF
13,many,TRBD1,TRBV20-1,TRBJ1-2,TGCAGTGCTAGCGAGGGGGCTACCTATGGCTACACCTTC,CSASEGATYGYTF
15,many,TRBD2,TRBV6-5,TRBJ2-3,TGTGCCAGCAGTTTTAGCGGGAGGGGGGGCGATACGCAGTATTTT,CASSFSGRGGDTQYF
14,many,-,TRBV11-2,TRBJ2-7,TGTGCCAGCAGACCTGACGGAGTCACCTACGAGCAGTACTTC,CASRPDGVTYEQYF
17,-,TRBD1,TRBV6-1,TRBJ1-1,TGTGCCAGCAGTGAACAGGATACAGGGGGTTGGGTCACTGAAGCTTTCTTT,CASSEQDTGGWVTEAFF
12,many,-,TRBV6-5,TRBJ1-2,TGTGCCAGCAGACGGACGGTGGAGGGCTACACCTTC,CASRRTVEGYTF
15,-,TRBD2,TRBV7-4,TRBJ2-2,TGTGCCAGCAGTCCTAGCGGGAGGGGAATCGGGGAGCTGTTTTTT,CASSPSGRGIGELFF
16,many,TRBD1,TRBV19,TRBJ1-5,TGTGCCAGTAGTACCGGGTCAGGGGGGCTCGGATTGTCCCAGCATTTT,CASSTGSGGLGLSQHF
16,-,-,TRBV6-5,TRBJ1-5,TGTGCCAGCAGTTACTCGAAGGGGGATAGCAATCAGCCCCAGCATTTT,CASSYSKGDSNQPQHF
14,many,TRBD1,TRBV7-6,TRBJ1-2,TGTGCCAGCAGCTTAGGGACAGGGTCGAGTGGCTACACCTTC,CASSLGTGSSGYTF
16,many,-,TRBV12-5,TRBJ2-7,TGTGCTAGTGGTTTGGTCCTGGGAGGACGGCCCTACGAGCAGTACTTC,CASGLVLGGRPYEQYF
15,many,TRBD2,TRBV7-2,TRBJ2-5,TGTGCCAGCAGCTTCCCCCTTAGCGGGAGCGAGACCCAGTACTTC,CASSFPLSGSETQYF
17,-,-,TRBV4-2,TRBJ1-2,TGTGCCAGCAGCCAACCTCTTTACGACAGACCTAACTATGGCTACACCTTC,CASSQPLYDRPNYGYTF
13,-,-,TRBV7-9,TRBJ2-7,TGTGCCAGCAGCCCTGGAGCTTCGAACGAGCAGTACTTC,CASSPGASNEQYF
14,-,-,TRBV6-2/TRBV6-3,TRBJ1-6,TGTGCCAGCAGTCATCTGGGGGGCAAATCACCCCTCCACTTT,CASSHLGGKSPLHF
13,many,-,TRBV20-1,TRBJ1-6,TGCAGTGCTAGATTGGGGGGGGATTCACCCCTCCACTTT,CSARLGGDSPLHF
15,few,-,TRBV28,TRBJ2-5,TGTGCCAGCAGTCTACAGGGATTTTTCCAAGAGACCCAGTACTTC,CASSLQGFFQETQYF
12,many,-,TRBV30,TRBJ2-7,TGTGCCTGGAGTGTACAGGGCTTGGAGCAGTACTTC,CAWSVQGLEQYF
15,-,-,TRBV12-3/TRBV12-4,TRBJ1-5,TGTGCCAGCAGTCCTCCCGGGACGGACAATCAGCCCCAGCATTTT,CASSPPGTDNQPQHF
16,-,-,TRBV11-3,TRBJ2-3,TGTGCCAGCAGCGTGAGCCCCGGGGCGGGCACAGATACGCAGTATTTT,CASSVSPGAGTDTQYF
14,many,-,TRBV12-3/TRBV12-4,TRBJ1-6,TGTGCCAGCAGTTTGCGAAGTTTTAATTCACCCCTCCACTTT,CASSLRSFNSPLHF
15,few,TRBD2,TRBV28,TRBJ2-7,TGTGCCAGCAGTTCCGGGACTAGCGGGAGTCGAGAGCAGTACTTC,CASSSGTSGSREQYF
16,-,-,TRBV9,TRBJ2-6,TGTGCCAGCAGCGTAGCTACGGGCTCTGGGGCCAACGTCCTGACTTTC,CASSVATGSGANVLTF
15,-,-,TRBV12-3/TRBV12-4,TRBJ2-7,TGTGCCAGCAGTGAAGGATCAGCGCCCGGCTACGAGCAGTACTTC,CASSEGSAPGYEQYF
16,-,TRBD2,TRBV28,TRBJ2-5,TGTGCCAGCAGTCTGGGGACTAGCGGGAGACTAGAGACGCGGTACTTC,CASSLGTSGRLETRYF
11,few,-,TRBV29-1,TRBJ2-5,TGCAGCCTCAGGCAGGGAGAGACCCAGTACTTC,CSLRQGETQYF
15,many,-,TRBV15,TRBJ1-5,TGTGCCACCAGCAGAGATACCCCCAGCAATCAGCCCCAGCATTTT,CATSRDTPSNQPQHF